The 18 T cell receptor beta chains presented below share a single source sample, sequenced in a study of shared clonotypes between healthy human individuals. Clones were sequenced by immunoSEQ multiplex PCR, and TCRdb holds only the in-frame ones, with some missing. Of 490,000 or so clones in the sample, about three quarters were seen once. Sequencing was done on a sample of PBMCs. The receptors come from a middle-aged woman in good health. Some clones in this sample may be carry-over from other donors' samples.

This chain links TRBV5-1 with TRBJ2-7; D remains unclear. The CDR3 has 14 amino acids. V lost 3 bases, J lost 0 bases, and 10 bases lay in between. Germline assignment: CDR1 SGHRS and CDR2 YFSETQ. The DNA for the CDR3 is TGCGCCAGCAGCTCAAGCCCGACCTCCTACGAGCAGTACTTC. Encoded protein: CASSSSPTSYEQYF.

The chain couples TRBV14 to TRBJ1-4, with no clear D. The CDR3 is 18 amino acids. The germline CDR1 and CDR2 sequences are SGHDN and FVKESK. V gave up 0 bases and J gave up 0 bases, with 14 bases separating them. As DNA, the CDR3 is TGTGCCAGCAGCCAAGATTCGGTCGATAATGCAACTAATGAAAAACTGTTTTTT. It codes for CASSQDSVDNATNEKLFF.

The gene calls are TRBV27 and TRBJ2-7; no reliable D call. The CDR3 has 15 amino acids. Germline CDR1 is MNHEY and CDR2 is SMNVEV (reference sequence). Trimming stripped 6 bases from V and 2 bases from J, with 17 bases between. CDR3 amino acids: CASSSSGRWAYEQYF. The CDR3 nucleotides read TGTGCCAGCAGCTCGTCCGGCAGGTGGGCCTACGAGCAGTACTTC.

The V and J genes are TRBV7-9 and TRBJ2-3; 12 bases line up with TRBD2. Losses at the gene ends were 5 bases for V and 4 bases for J; bases not matched to a gene: 10. There are 17 residues in the CDR3. Germline values: CDR1 SEHNR, CDR2 FQNEAQ (reference sequence). This chain's CDR3 is CASSPPTSGSVSDTQYF. CDR3 bases: TGTGCCAGCAGCCCACCGACTAGCGGGAGTGTTTCAGATACGCAGTATTTT.

The chain's CDR3 is CATQPKTGTYNEQFF. As DNA, the CDR3 is TGTGCCACCCAACCTAAGACAGGGACATACAATGAGCAGTTCTTC. The chain links TRBV2 to TRBJ2-1; TRBD1 matches 7 bases. J was trimmed by 4 bases and V by 10 bases; bases with no gene match: 13. CDR3 length: 15 amino acids. Germline V gene data show CDR1 as SNHLY and CDR2 as FYNNEI.

Concerning this clone itself: The likely explanation is a read error, given a far larger clone one base away. At the DNA level, this CDR3 is encoded by other sequences in the same sample as well. This chain connects TRBV2 to TRBJ2-1; D might be TRBD1 (6 bases). This CDR3 is 13 amino acids long. Per germline, CDR1 SNHLY and CDR2 FYNNEI. CDR3 sequence (DNA): TGCGCCAGCGAGGGGACACATAACAATGAGCAGTTCTTC. As protein: CASEGTHNNEQFF. The full variable domain, its missing parts supplied by reference TRBV2 and TRBJ2-1, is EPEVTQTPSHQVTQMGQEVILRCVPISNHLYFYWYRQILGQKVEFLVSFYNNEISEKSEIFDDQFSVERPDGSNFTLKIRSTKLEDSAMYFCASEGTHNNEQFFGPGTRLTVL.

Worth noting for this clone: Other DNA sequences in this sample translate to the same CDR3. The CDR3 nucleotides read TGTGCCAGCAGTGAATCCTCCTTGAACACTGAAGCTTTCTTT. Translation gives CASSESSLNTEAFF. The chain carries TRBV25-1 and TRBJ1-1; the D is unclear. V dropped 1 base and J dropped 0 bases, with 6 bases sitting between them. CDR3 length: 14 residues. CDR1 is MGHDK and CDR2 is SYGVNS in the germline V gene.

The chain links TRBV6-6 to TRBJ2-7; the match to TRBD1 covers 11 bases. The V gene's germline CDR1 is MNHNY and CDR2 SVGAGI (reference sequence). V shed 5 bases, J shed 5 bases, and the junction held 8 bases outside the gene matches. The CDR3 is 15 residues long. The CDR3 sequence: CASSESGTGGNEQYF. CDR3 DNA: TGTGCCAGCAGTGAGAGCGGGACAGGGGGTAACGAGCAGTACTTC.

This sequence joins TRBV9 and TRBJ2-1; the D is unclear. CDR1 SGDLS and CDR2 YYNGEE come from the germline V gene. This CDR3 is 14 amino acids long. Trimming took off 2 bases at V and 7 bases at J, with 13 bases between the two ends. Here the CDR3 reads CASSVQAAGNEQFF. DNA of the CDR3: TGTGCCAGCAGCGTCCAGGCGGCTGGAAATGAGCAGTTCTTC. The full variable domain, rest sourced from reference TRBV9 and TRBJ2-1, is DSGVTQTPKHLITATGQRVTLRCSPRSGDLSVYWYQQSLDQGLQFLIQYYNGEERAKGNILERFSAQQFPDLHSELNLSSLELGDSALYFCASSVQAAGNEQFFGPGTRLTVL.

The V call is TRBV11-3, the J call TRBJ2-7; TRBD1 or TRBD2 may be the D gene (5 bases each). The CDR3 runs to 13 residues. Germline V CDR1 and CDR2: SGHNT, YENEEA. The V end was cut by 1 base, the J end by 6 bases, with 10 bases between. The CDR3 DNA reads TGTGCCAGCAGCTTAGTGGGGGAAACCGAGCAGTACTTC. Amino acids: CASSLVGETEQYF.

This clone was counted between two and nine times. The chain couples TRBV29-1 to TRBJ2-1, with 8 bases aligning to TRBD2. With V trimmed by 5 bases and J by 7 bases, 19 bases remained unmatched. Germline CDR1 is SQVTM and CDR2 is ANQGSEA. The CDR3 runs 17 residues. For the CDR3, the DNA is TGCAGCGTTTCTACTGGGTTGGCGGGAGGCCCTGGGAATGAGCAGTTCTTC. This translates into CSVSTGLAGGPGNEQFF.

V is TRBV28 and J is TRBJ2-3; TRBD2 is a possible D gene (5 bases). V lost 6 bases and J 1 base, leaving 11 bases between the germline ends. The CDR3 runs 14 residues. CDR1 is MDHEN and CDR2 is SYDVKM in the germline V gene. DNA for the CDR3: TGTGCCAGCAGGCCGTTGCGGGGCACAGATACGCAGTATTTT. Its protein product is CASRPLRGTDTQYF.

The chain recombines TRBV2 with TRBJ1-3, with 7 bases identical to TRBD1. This CDR3 region has 16 residues. The V segment lost 8 bases and the J segment 4 bases; nucleotides outside the gene matches: 14. Germline assignment: CDR1 SNHLY and CDR2 FYNNEI. CDR3 region: CASGRDSPPVGNTIYF. In DNA, the CDR3 is TGTGCCAGCGGAAGGGACAGCCCGCCAGTGGGAAACACCATATATTTT.

About this clone itself: Mismatch with germline at one junction end may stem from a read error. The sample contains more than one DNA sequence encoding this CDR3. The chain employs TRBV2 and TRBJ1-1; D is unclear. The CDR3 length is 13 residues. Germline V lookup: CDR1 SNHLY, CDR2 FYNNEI. As DNA, the CDR3 is TGTGCCAGCAAGGCAGACATGAATACTGAAGCTTTCTTT. As protein: CASKADMNTEAFF.

This chain joins TRBV6-5 and TRBJ2-7; TRBD1 aligns across 11 bases. Germline loops: CDR1 MNHEY, CDR2 SVGAGI. V gave up 5 bases and J gave up 4 bases; unmatched junction bases: 7. This CDR3 contains 15 residues. Here the CDR3 DNA reads TGTGCCAGCAGTCCTACCGGGACAGGGGGGTACGAGCAGTACTTC. It codes for CASSPTGTGGYEQYF.

The chain couples TRBV11-2 to TRBJ1-5; the D is unclear. Trimming took off 1 base at V and 3 bases at J, with 7 bases between the two ends. Germline assignment: CDR1 SGHAT and CDR2 FQNNGV. This CDR3 is 14 amino acids long. Here the CDR3 DNA reads TGTGCCAGCAGCTTAGCCCCTACCAATCAGCCCCAGCATTTT. Translating it yields CASSLAPTNQPQHF.

This clone was seen just once. The chain has TRBV6-6 and TRBJ2-7; tentatively, D is TRBD2 (5 bases). This CDR3 spans 12 amino acids. CDR1 MNHNY and CDR2 SVGAGI come from the germline V gene (reference sequence). Trimming cost V 6 bases and J 2 bases, with 8 bases left between them. The CDR3 DNA is TGTGCCAGCAGCCCCGGGACCTACGAGCAGTACTTC. Translation: CASSPGTYEQYF.

Of note for this clone: A far larger clone differs by one base, so this is likely a read error. This chain connects TRBV30 to TRBJ2-3, with TRBD2 identical over 7 bases. The CDR3 has 13 residues. Per the germline V gene, CDR1 is GTSNPN and CDR2 is SVGIG (reference sequence). The CDR3 is CAWRGLERDTRYF. The CDR3 nucleotides are TGTGCCTGGAGAGGACTAGAACGAGATACGCGGTATTTT.